A single sample is the source of the 27 T cell receptor beta chains below, sequenced in a study of shared clonotypes between healthy human individuals. Produced via immunoSEQ multiplex PCR; TCRdb's table is partial and in-frame only. The profile shows some 1.5 million clones, 95% to 99% of them singletons. The sample was naive CD4+ T cells sorted from blood. Described subset: CD45RA+ positively selected. These receptors all stem from a man aged 25 to 40 in good health.

V gene TRBV5-6 combines with J gene TRBJ2-7; 10 bases match TRBD2. The CDR3 extends over 14 amino acids. J gave up 2 bases and V 6 bases, and 5 bases lay outside the gene matches. The V gene's germline CDR1 is SGHDT and CDR2 YYEEEE. The CDR3 nucleotides read TGTGCCAGCACCGGAGCGGGAGGGCCCTACGAGCAGTACTTC. This encodes CASTGAGGPYEQYF.

The chain joins TRBV6-1 to TRBJ2-7; D remains unclear. The germline gives CDR1 MNHNS, CDR2 SASEGT. The CDR3 consists of 12 residues. Between the trimmed V and J ends, which lost 6 bases and 1 base, there was a span of 7 bases. CDR3 loop: CASSRLSYEQYF. The CDR3 region has the DNA TGTGCCAGCAGCAGGTTATCCTACGAGCAGTACTTC.

V is TRBV7-6 and J is TRBJ2-2; 9 nucleotides match TRBD1. The CDR3 spans 14 residues. CDR1 is SGHVS and CDR2 is FNYEAQ in the germline V gene. V lost 4 bases to trimming and J lost 6 bases; unmatched junction nucleotides: 3. This chain's CDR3 is CASSSDRGAGELFF. The CDR3, as DNA: TGTGCCAGCAGCTCGGACAGGGGTGCCGGGGAGCTGTTTTTT.

The chain recombines TRBV4-3 with TRBJ1-3; D call uncertain. Trimming removed 0 bases at V and 6 bases at J, with 9 bases between. Looked up from germline, CDR1 is LGHNA and CDR2 is YSLEER. The CDR3 covers 14 residues. CDR3 nucleotide sequence: TGCGCCAGCAGCCAAGAAAGGACGAAAAACACCATATATTTT. Protein product: CASSQERTKNTIYF.

This clone was recorded once. The V call is TRBV6-1, the J call TRBJ1-1; the D gene is possibly TRBD1 (6 bases). Deletions cut 3 bases from V and 6 bases from J, with 14 bases between. This CDR3 comprises 14 residues. The germline gives CDR1 MNHNS, CDR2 SASEGT. The CDR3 region has the DNA TGTGCCAGCAGTGAGAGGATTCGGGGGCCTGAAGCTTTCTTT. As protein: CASSERIRGPEAFF.

J is TRBJ2-1 and V is TRBV7-9; 12 bases are a match to TRBD2. V shed 5 bases and J 0 bases; nucleotides not matched to a gene: 11. Germline V CDR1 and CDR2: SEHNR, FQNEAQ (reference sequence). CDR3 size: 19 residues. CDR3 sequence (DNA): TGTGCCAGCAGCAAGGGGCCTTCTAGCGGGAGGGCCTCCTACAATGAGCAGTTCTTC. Translated, it gives CASSKGPSSGRASYNEQFF.

V usage is TRBV5-1 and J usage is TRBJ2-2; 11 bases are shared with TRBD1. This CDR3 is built from 16 residues. The germline CDR1 and CDR2 sequences are SGHRS and YFSETQ. J was trimmed by 8 bases and V by 7 bases; bases with no gene match: 13. This CDR3 is CASGYLGQGAGGELFF. The CDR3 DNA reads as TGCGCCAGCGGATACCTTGGACAGGGGGCGGGTGGGGAGCTGTTTTTT.

The V gene is TRBV19, the J gene TRBJ2-3, with a possible D match to TRBD2 (5 bases). Trimming cost V 1 base and J 2 bases, with 10 bases left between them. This CDR3 has 15 amino acids. CDR1 is LNHDA and CDR2 is SQIVND in the germline V gene (reference sequence). CDR3 sequence (DNA): TGTGCCAGTAGTATAGTACCAGCGGACACAGATACGCAGTATTTT. Translation gives CASSIVPADTDTQYF.

The chain combines TRBV5-1 with TRBJ2-1; 12 bases are a match to TRBD2. The CDR3 spans 16 residues. V shed 3 bases and J 3 bases; nucleotides not matched to a gene: 4. Germline loops: CDR1 SGHRS, CDR2 YFSETQ. The chain's CDR3 is CASSYGLAGIYNEQFF. In nucleotides, the CDR3 is TGCGCCAGCAGCTATGGACTAGCGGGGATCTACAATGAGCAGTTCTTC.

The J gene is TRBJ2-7, the V gene TRBV5-1, with 10 bases aligning to TRBD1. V was clipped by 3 bases and J by 2 bases; unmatched bases: 8. The length of the CDR3 is 16 residues. Per germline, CDR1 SGHRS and CDR2 YFSETQ. CDR3 coding DNA: TGCGCCAGCAGCTCAATCCCCGGGACAGGGGCCTACGAGCAGTACTTC. This encodes CASSSIPGTGAYEQYF.

This clone has a single count. The gene calls are TRBV18 and TRBJ2-5; no clear D gene. Germline V gene lookup returns CDR1 KGHSH and CDR2 LQKENI. This CDR3 spans 16 amino acids. Trimming took 6 bases from V and 2 from J, leaving 19 bases between them. The CDR3 protein is CASSLGMAMAQETQYF. In DNA, the CDR3 is TGTGCCAGCTCCCTCGGAATGGCGATGGCTCAAGAGACCCAGTACTTC.

This chain's CDR3 is CASSLIPQGLELNTEAFF. CDR3 in DNA: TGCGCCAGCAGCTTGATACCGCAGGGGTTGGAGTTGAACACTGAAGCTTTCTTT. The gene calls are TRBV5-1 and TRBJ1-1, with a tentative D call TRBD1 (6 bases). The CDR3 runs 18 residues. Trimming shortened V by 1 base and J by 0 bases, and 19 bases separated the two germline ends. Germline values: CDR1 SGHRS, CDR2 YFSETQ.

The chain is built from TRBV11-2 and TRBJ2-7; TRBD2 is a possible D gene (5 bases). This CDR3 region has 15 residues. V was cut by 1 base and J by 10 bases, with 20 bases left in between. Germline CDR1 SGHAT, CDR2 FQNNGV. DNA for the CDR3: TGTGCCAGCAGCTTAGCTTTCAGCGGATCCCGAGATCAGTACTTC. Translated: CASSLAFSGSRDQYF.

Remarks on this clone: This may stem from a read error, because a much larger clone lies one nucleotide away. The chain couples TRBV7-9 to TRBJ2-5; D uncertain. This CDR3 is 10 amino acids long. Trimming pared 5 bases from V and 3 bases from J, leaving 1 base between. CDR1 and CDR2 (germline): SEHNR, FQNEAQ (reference sequence). The DNA for the CDR3 is TGTGCCAGCAGCGAAGAGACCCAGTACTTC. Protein product: CASSEETQYF.

The DNA for the CDR3 is TGTGCCAGTAGTATCGACAGGGGAAGCACCGGGGAGCTGTTTTTT. Encoded protein: CASSIDRGSTGELFF. This chain uses TRBV19 with TRBJ2-2; 8 nucleotides line up with TRBD1. The CDR3 consists of 15 residues. With V trimmed by 3 bases and J by 4 bases, 4 bases remained unmatched. The germline V gene encodes CDR1 LNHDA and CDR2 SQIVND (reference sequence).

The chain joins TRBV28 to TRBJ2-3; D is ambiguous. The germline CDR1 and CDR2 sequences are MDHEN and SYDVKM. This CDR3 has 15 amino acids. V shed 4 bases and J shed 2 bases, with 13 bases lying between them. The CDR3 DNA follows: TGTGCCAGCAGTTCTGGGTCGCGATTCACAGATACGCAGTATTTT. Translation gives CASSSGSRFTDTQYF.

The chain combines TRBV7-8 with TRBJ2-7, with D perhaps TRBD1 or TRBD2 (6 bases each). The CDR3 has 14 amino acids. Germline V gene sequence: CDR1 SGHVS, CDR2 FQNEAQ. V lost 5 bases and J 0 bases, leaving 11 bases between the germline ends. The chain's CDR3 is CASSVRDTSYEQYF. In DNA form, the CDR3 reads TGTGCCAGCAGCGTGCGGGACACCTCCTACGAGCAGTACTTC.

As DNA, the CDR3 is TGTGCCAGTAGTGCCCGGGCCCAGGGCACTGAAGCTTTCTTT. Amino acids: CASSARAQGTEAFF. V gene TRBV19 combines with J gene TRBJ1-1; a weak D match, TRBD1 (5 bases). V was cut by 5 bases and J by 4 bases, with 14 bases left in between. The CDR3 is made up of 14 amino acids. Looked up from germline, CDR1 is LNHDA and CDR2 is SQIVND (reference sequence).

The chain uses TRBV9 and TRBJ1-1, with D possibly matching TRBD1 (6 bases). Germline V lookup: CDR1 SGDLS, CDR2 YYNGEE. The ends were cut back, 7 bases at V and 1 base at J, with 23 bases in the middle. CDR3 size: 17 residues. In DNA form, the CDR3 reads TGTGCCAGCTCCGGCGAGTCTCGGAGGGGGAAGAACACTGAAGCTTTCTTT. Its translation is CASSGESRRGKNTEAFF.

This rearrangement joins TRBV9 to TRBJ2-3; tentatively, D is TRBD1 or TRBD2 (6 bases each). CDR1 is SGDLS and CDR2 is YYNGEE in the germline V gene. There are 15 residues in the CDR3. Trimming pared 3 bases from V and 10 bases from J, leaving 21 bases between. CDR3 sequence (DNA): TGTGCCAGCAGCGGGGGGGAACAGGGATACCAGGCGCAGTATTTT. Residues: CASSGGEQGYQAQYF. The full variable domain, with the rest looked up from reference TRBV9 and TRBJ2-3, is DSGVTQTPKHLITATGQRVTLRCSPRSGDLSVYWYQQSLDQGLQFLIQYYNGEERAKGNILERFSAQQFPDLHSELNLSSLELGDSALYFCASSGGEQGYQAQYFGPGTRLTVL.

This sequence joins TRBV9 and TRBJ2-3; D gene unclear. Trimming took 0 bases from V and 5 from J, leaving 10 bases between them. Looked up from germline, CDR1 is SGDLS and CDR2 is YYNGEE. CDR3 length: 14 residues. The CDR3 protein is CASSVVHGRDTQYF. Written as DNA, the CDR3 is TGTGCCAGCAGCGTAGTTCACGGCAGAGATACGCAGTATTTT.

The chain recombines TRBV15 with TRBJ2-7; 9 nucleotides agree with TRBD1. Trimming removed 3 bases from V and 5 bases from J; junction bases left unmatched: 23. The CDR3 has 20 residues. Germline CDR1 LNHNV, CDR2 YYDKDF (reference sequence). For the CDR3, the DNA is TGTGCCACCAGCAGGCTTGGAATAGGGACAGGGAAGAGGGGTGTGAACGAGCAGTACTTC. This codes for CATSRLGIGTGKRGVNEQYF.

The gene calls are TRBV7-9 and TRBJ1-2; D unresolved. CDR1 and CDR2 (germline): SEHNR, FQNEAQ (reference sequence). CDR3 length equals 13 residues. The ends were cut back, 1 base at V and 3 bases at J, with 6 bases in the middle. For the CDR3, the DNA is TGTGCCAGCAGCTTAGTACAGTACTATGGCTACACCTTC. It yields the protein CASSLVQYYGYTF.

The chain employs TRBV6-4 and TRBJ1-3, with D perhaps TRBD1 (5 bases). Trimming shortened V by 2 bases and J by 4 bases, and 12 bases separated the two germline ends. Germline V CDR1 and CDR2: MRHNA, SNTAGT. This CDR3 has 15 amino acids. The CDR3 region is CASSDVAEGGNTIYF. CDR3 in DNA: TGTGCCAGCAGTGACGTCGCGGAGGGGGGAAACACCATATATTTT.

The rearrangement uses TRBV5-4 and TRBJ2-3; D not resolved. Germline lookup yields CDR1 SGHNT and CDR2 YYREEE (reference sequence). Trimming took off 5 bases at V and 0 bases at J, with 19 bases between the two ends. The CDR3 runs 17 residues. The CDR3 protein is CASSPHLRSPSTDTQYF. CDR3 DNA sequence: TGTGCCAGCAGTCCACACCTACGTTCTCCTAGCACAGATACGCAGTATTTT.

Note on this clone: Other nucleotide sequences in the sample specify the same CDR3. CDR3 amino acids: CASSFWGQPQHF. The CDR3 nucleotides read TGTGCCAGCAGTTTCTGGGGTCAGCCCCAGCATTTT. This sequence joins TRBV27 and TRBJ1-5; D call uncertain. V was cut by 3 bases and J by 6 bases, with 6 bases left in between. CDR1 is MNHEY, CDR2 SMNVEV, per germline (reference sequence). This CDR3 region has 12 residues.

The chain joins TRBV6-5 to TRBJ2-7; 10 positions match TRBD1. Trimming removed 2 bases from V and 2 bases from J; junction bases left unmatched: 0. The germline V gene has CDR1 MNHEY and CDR2 SVGAGI. The CDR3 has 14 amino acids. CDR3 residues: CASSYGTGAYEQYF. As DNA, the CDR3 is TGTGCCAGCAGTTACGGGACAGGGGCCTACGAGCAGTACTTC.